These T cell receptor beta chains were read from a single sample in a study of T cell responses to AZD1222 COVID-19 vaccine. The protocol was immunoSEQ multiplex PCR, while the TCRdb copy is restricted to in-frame clones and leaves out a portion. The data show roughly 200,000 clones, approximately 94% seen once. This sample comprised peripheral blood, obtained on day 0 of MenACWY control vaccination. The receptors come from an adult in good health. Each CDR3 is given with its conserved first and last residue. The D gene is left open where the match is weak. A clone size is listed for some rows: how often the clone was seen (once, few, many), or a class if it is expanded.

TRBV2	-	TRBJ1-2	TRBD1	CASSVFGTAYGYTF	TGTGCCAGCAGCGTGTTCGGGACAGCCTATGGCTACACCTTC
TRBV6-1	-	TRBJ2-7	TRBD1	CASSEEDRATLNKQYF	TGTGCCAGCAGTGAAGAGGACAGGGCTACCCTTAACAAGCAGTACTTC
TRBV3-1/TRBV3-2	-	TRBJ1-1	-	CASSQVMENTEAFF	TGTGCCAGCAGCCAAGTAATGGAAAACACTGAAGCTTTCTTT
TRBV9	-	TRBJ1-1	-	CASSALGGEDTEAFF	TGTGCCAGCAGCGCCCTCGGGGGAGAGGACACTGAAGCTTTCTTT
TRBV5-1	-	TRBJ1-2	-	CASSLGLAWGYTF	TGCGCCAGCAGCTTGGGACTGGCCTGGGGCTACACCTTC
TRBV6-6	once	TRBJ1-2	TRBD1	CASSPESGTAYGYTF	TGTGCCAGCAGCCCCGAGTCCGGGACAGCCTATGGCTACACCTTC
TRBV30	-	TRBJ1-3	-	CAFQGSGNTIYF	TGTGCCTTCCAGGGATCTGGAAACACCATATATTTT
TRBV12-3/TRBV12-4	-	TRBJ2-1	-	CASRVAPGEQFF	TGTGCCAGCAGAGTCGCCCCAGGTGAGCAGTTCTTC
TRBV10-3	-	TRBJ1-1	-	CATRTGSEAFF	TGTGCCACCCGGACCGGCTCTGAAGCTTTCTTT
TRBV6-5	once	TRBJ2-1	TRBD2	CASTKGTSGGFEQFF	TGTGCCAGCACCAAGGGGACTAGCGGGGGGTTTGAGCAGTTCTTC
TRBV6-5	-	TRBJ1-1	-	CASILGETLNTEAFF	TGTGCCAGCATTCTGGGGGAGACCCTGAACACTGAAGCTTTCTTT
TRBV5-1	once	TRBJ1-5	-	CASSLDASANQPQHF	TGCGCCAGCAGCTTGGACGCGTCGGCCAATCAGCCCCAGCATTTT
TRBV5-1	-	TRBJ1-1	TRBD1	CASSRDRNTEAFF	TGCGCCAGCAGCAGGGACAGGAACACTGAAGCTTTCTTT
TRBV30	-	TRBJ1-4	-	CAWSGGEEKLFF	TGTGCCTGGAGTGGAGGGGAGGAAAAACTGTTTTTT
TRBV27	-	TRBJ1-6	-	CASSQGSLEYSPLHF	TGTGCCAGCAGTCAGGGTTCGCTAGAATATTCACCCCTCCACTTT
TRBV30	-	TRBJ2-3	-	CAWSLPAQPQYF	TGTGCCTGGAGTTTGCCTGCACAGCCCCAGTATTTT
TRBV5-1	-	TRBJ1-4	-	CASSLWGAGTRAVANEKLFF	TGCGCCAGCAGCTTGTGGGGAGCCGGGACCCGGGCCGTAGCTAATGAAAAACTGTTTTTT
TRBV5-1	-	TRBJ2-5	TRBD2	CASSAGTSGGKTQYF	TGCGCCAGCAGCGCAGGGACTAGCGGGGGTAAGACCCAGTACTTC
TRBV6-5	-	TRBJ1-2	-	CASSYVQGGNGYTF	TGTGCCAGCAGTTACGTTCAGGGAGGCAATGGCTACACCTTC
TRBV28	-	TRBJ2-1	-	CASSSPGVYSYNEQFF	TGTGCCAGCAGTTCTCCGGGGGTCTACTCCTACAATGAGCAGTTCTTC
TRBV5-8	-	TRBJ1-1	-	CASSLRPGEAFF	TGTGCCAGCAGCTTGAGGCCTGGGGAAGCTTTCTTT
TRBV29-1	-	TRBJ1-5	-	CSVAGSNQPQHF	TGCAGCGTTGCAGGTAGCAATCAGCCCCAGCATTTT
TRBV5-6	-	TRBJ1-1	TRBD1	CASSLDGRGLGAAFF	TGTGCCAGCAGCTTGGATGGCAGGGGGCTTGGGGCAGCTTTCTTT
TRBV7-2	-	TRBJ1-1	-	CASSLALGRPEAFF	TGTGCCAGCAGCTTAGCGCTAGGACGGCCAGAAGCTTTCTTT
TRBV5-1	once	TRBJ1-1	-	CASSLAGSGRGDTEAFF	TGCGCCAGCAGCTTGGCAGGTTCGGGGCGCGGGGACACTGAAGCTTTCTTT
TRBV11-2	-	TRBJ1-2	-	CASSPARDSNYGYTF	TGTGCCAGCAGCCCGGCTCGGGATTCAAACTATGGCTACACCTTC
TRBV3-1/TRBV3-2	-	TRBJ1-1	-	CAAGQVQGTEAFF	TGTGCCGCTGGTCAGGTACAAGGCACTGAAGCTTTCTTT
TRBV20-1	-	TRBJ2-7	TRBD2	CSASKHSGGGSYEQYF	TGCAGTGCTAGTAAACATAGCGGGGGGGGATCCTACGAGCAGTACTTC
TRBV2	-	TRBJ2-7	-	CASRENGEQYF	TGTGCCAGCAGGGAGAACGGGGAGCAGTACTTC
TRBV10-1	few	TRBJ2-2	TRBD2	CASSEGLATTGELFF	TGCGCCAGCAGTGAAGGACTAGCGACTACCGGGGAGCTGTTTTTT
TRBV6-6	-	TRBJ2-7	-	CASKAGHGEQYF	TGTGCCAGCAAGGCAGGGCACGGCGAGCAGTACTTC
TRBV3-1/TRBV3-2	-	TRBJ2-7	-	CASSQARSSYEQYF	TGTGCCAGCAGCCAAGCAAGGAGCTCCTACGAGCAGTACTTC
TRBV25-1	-	TRBJ1-3	-	CASRETGSGNTIYF	TGTGCCAGCAGGGAGACCGGCTCTGGAAACACCATATATTTT
TRBV7-9	few	TRBJ1-4	-	CASSSARDPREKLFF	TGTGCCAGCAGCTCCGCCCGGGATCCTAGGGAAAAACTGTTTTTT
TRBV18	-	TRBJ1-6	TRBD1	CASSPRTGVNSPLHF	TGTGCCAGCTCACCCAGGACAGGGGTAAATTCACCCCTCCACTTT
TRBV7-3	-	TRBJ2-2	-	CASSLDPPGTTGELFF	TGTGCCAGCAGCTTAGATCCCCCAGGGACCACCGGGGAGCTGTTTTTT
TRBV11-2	-	TRBJ1-4	TRBD1	CASSHGTAEKLFF	TGTGCCAGCAGCCACGGGACAGCCGAAAAACTGTTTTTT
TRBV12-3/TRBV12-4	-	TRBJ2-3	-	CASSLPPDTQYF	TGTGCCAGCAGTCTTCCCCCAGATACGCAGTATTTT
TRBV5-1	-	TRBJ1-1	-	CASSRQLNTEAFF	TGCGCCAGCAGCAGGCAATTGAACACTGAAGCTTTCTTT
TRBV19	-	TRBJ2-1	-	CASSIGGDNEQFF	TGTGCCAGTAGTATAGGGGGGGACAATGAGCAGTTCTTC
TRBV4-3	-	TRBJ2-1	TRBD1	CASSLGQGSYNEQFF	TGCGCCAGCAGCCTCGGACAGGGGTCCTACAATGAGCAGTTCTTC
TRBV4-1	-	TRBJ2-7	TRBD1	CASSLMDRLSYEQYF	TGCGCCAGCAGCCTGATGGACAGGCTTTCCTACGAGCAGTACTTC
TRBV15	-	TRBJ2-1	-	CATSRDVGTYNEQFF	TGTGCCACCAGCAGAGATGTCGGTACCTACAATGAGCAGTTCTTC
TRBV18	-	TRBJ1-1	-	CASSPPSAEAFF	TGTGCCAGCTCACCCCCCAGCGCTGAAGCTTTCTTT
TRBV18	-	TRBJ2-7	-	CASSRQATYEQYF	TGTGCCAGCTCACGACAGGCAACCTACGAGCAGTACTTC
TRBV10-3	-	TRBJ1-1	-	CAISESGASNTEAFF	TGTGCCATCAGTGAGTCTGGGGCTTCGAACACTGAAGCTTTCTTT